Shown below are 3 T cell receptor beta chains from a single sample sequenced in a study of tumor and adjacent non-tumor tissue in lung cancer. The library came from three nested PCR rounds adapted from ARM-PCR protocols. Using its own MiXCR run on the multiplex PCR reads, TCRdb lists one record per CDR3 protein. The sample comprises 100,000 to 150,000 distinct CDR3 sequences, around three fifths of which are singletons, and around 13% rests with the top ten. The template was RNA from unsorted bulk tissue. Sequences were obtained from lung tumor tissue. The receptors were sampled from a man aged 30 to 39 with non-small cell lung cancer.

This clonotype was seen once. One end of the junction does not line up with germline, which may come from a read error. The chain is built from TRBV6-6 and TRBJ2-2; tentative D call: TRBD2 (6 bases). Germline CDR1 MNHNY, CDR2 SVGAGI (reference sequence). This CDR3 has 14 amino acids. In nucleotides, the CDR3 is TGTGCCAGTAGTCGGGACTTTAACACCGGGGAGCTGCTTTTT. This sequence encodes CASSRDFNTGELLF.

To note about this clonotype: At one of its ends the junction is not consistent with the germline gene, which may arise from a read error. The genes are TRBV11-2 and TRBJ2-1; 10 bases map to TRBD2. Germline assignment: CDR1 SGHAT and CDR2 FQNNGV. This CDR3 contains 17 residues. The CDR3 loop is CASSLALRTSGYNEQFF. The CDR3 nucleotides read TGTGCCAGCAGCTTAGCGCTCAGGACTAGCGGCTACAACGAGCAGTTCTTC.

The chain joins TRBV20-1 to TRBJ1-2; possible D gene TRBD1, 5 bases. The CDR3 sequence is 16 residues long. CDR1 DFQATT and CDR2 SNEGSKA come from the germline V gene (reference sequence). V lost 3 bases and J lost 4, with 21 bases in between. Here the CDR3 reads CSASLVVRQCSYGYTF. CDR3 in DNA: TGCAGTGCTAGTTTAGTTGTCAGACAGTGCTCCTATGGCTACACCTTC.